The TCR beta chain described here comes from a study of identical twins. The CDR3 extends over 15 amino acids. The ends lost 0 bases at V and 5 bases at J; junction bases unmatched: 4. In germline, CDR1 is SGHRS, CDR2 YFSETQ. Via MiXCR, TCRdb re-called the 5' RACE reads, giving one row per CDR3 protein. The sample includes about 1.7 million distinct CDR3 sequences, around 33% seen only once; the top ten take 0.27%. The source of this sequence is a newborn girl in good health. The chain uses TRBV5-1 and TRBJ2-7; 11 bases align to TRBD2. Source material: cord blood. In DNA, the CDR3 is TGCGCCAGCAGCTTGGAACTAGCGGGGGTTGACGAGCAGTACTTC. The encoded protein is CASSLELAGVDEQYF.